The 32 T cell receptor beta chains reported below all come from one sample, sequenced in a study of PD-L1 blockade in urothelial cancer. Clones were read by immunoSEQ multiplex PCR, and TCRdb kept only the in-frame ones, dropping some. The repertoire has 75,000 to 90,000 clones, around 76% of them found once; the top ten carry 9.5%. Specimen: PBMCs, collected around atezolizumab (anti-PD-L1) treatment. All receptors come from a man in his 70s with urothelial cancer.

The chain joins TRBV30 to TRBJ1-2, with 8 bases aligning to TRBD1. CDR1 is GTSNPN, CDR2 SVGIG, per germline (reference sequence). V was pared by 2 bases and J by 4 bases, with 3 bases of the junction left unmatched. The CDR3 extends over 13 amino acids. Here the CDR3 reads CAWSRDRPYGYTF. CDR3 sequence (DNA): TGTGCCTGGAGTCGGGACAGGCCCTATGGCTACACCTTC. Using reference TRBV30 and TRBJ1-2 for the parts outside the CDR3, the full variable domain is SQTIHQWPATLVQPVGSPLSLECTVEGTSNPNLYWYRQAAGRGLQLLFYSVGIGQISSEVPQNLSASRPQDRQFILSSKKLLLSDSGFYLCAWSRDRPYGYTFGSGTRLTVV.

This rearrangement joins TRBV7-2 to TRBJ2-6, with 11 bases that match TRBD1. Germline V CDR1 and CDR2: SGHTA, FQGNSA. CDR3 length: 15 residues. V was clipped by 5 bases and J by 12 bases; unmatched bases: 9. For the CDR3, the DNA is TGTGCCAGCAGCATCTTGGGACAGGGGGGGCTCGTCCTGACTTTC. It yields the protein CASSILGQGGLVLTF. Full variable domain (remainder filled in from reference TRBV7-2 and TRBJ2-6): GAGVSQSPSNKVTEKGKDVELRCDPISGHTALYWYRQSLGQGLEFLIYFQGNSAPDKSGLPSDRFSAERTGGSVSTLTIQRTQQEDSAVYLCASSILGQGGLVLTFGAGSRLTVL.

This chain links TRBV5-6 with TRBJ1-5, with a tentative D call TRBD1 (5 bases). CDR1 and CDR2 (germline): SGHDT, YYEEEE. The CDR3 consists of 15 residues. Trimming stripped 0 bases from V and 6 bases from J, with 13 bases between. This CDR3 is CASSLDGGGGQPQHF. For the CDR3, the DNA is TGTGCCAGCAGCTTGGACGGGGGGGGAGGTCAGCCCCAGCATTTT.

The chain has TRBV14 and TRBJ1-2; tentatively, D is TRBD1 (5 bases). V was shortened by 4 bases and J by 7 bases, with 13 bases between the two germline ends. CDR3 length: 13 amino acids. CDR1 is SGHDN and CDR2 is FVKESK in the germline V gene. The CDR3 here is CASSLDTLGGYTF. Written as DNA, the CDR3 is TGTGCCAGCAGCCTGGACACCCTGGGTGGCTACACCTTC.

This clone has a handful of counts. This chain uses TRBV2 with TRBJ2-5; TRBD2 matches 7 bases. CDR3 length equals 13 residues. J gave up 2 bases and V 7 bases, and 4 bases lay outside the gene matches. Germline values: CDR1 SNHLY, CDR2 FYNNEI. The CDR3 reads CASKRGRQETQYF. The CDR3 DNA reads TGTGCCAGCAAGCGGGGACGACAAGAGACCCAGTACTTC.

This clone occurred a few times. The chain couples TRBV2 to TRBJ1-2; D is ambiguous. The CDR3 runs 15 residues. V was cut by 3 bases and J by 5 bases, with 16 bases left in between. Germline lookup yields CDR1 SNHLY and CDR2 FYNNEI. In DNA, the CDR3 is TGTGCCAGCAGTGACCCCTCGGTAGGGAGATATGGCTACACCTTC. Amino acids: CASSDPSVGRYGYTF.

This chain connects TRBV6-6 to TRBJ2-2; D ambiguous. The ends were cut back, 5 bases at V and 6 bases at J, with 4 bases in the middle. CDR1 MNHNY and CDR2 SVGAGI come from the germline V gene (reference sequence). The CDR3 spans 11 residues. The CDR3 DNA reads TGTGCCAGCAGTGAGTCCGGGGAGCTGTTTTTT. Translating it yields CASSESGELFF.

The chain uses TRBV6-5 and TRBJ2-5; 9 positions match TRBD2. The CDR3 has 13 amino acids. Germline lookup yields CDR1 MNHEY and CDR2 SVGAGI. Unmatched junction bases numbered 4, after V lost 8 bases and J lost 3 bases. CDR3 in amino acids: CASASGGKETQYF. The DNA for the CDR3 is TGTGCCAGCGCGAGCGGGGGGAAAGAGACCCAGTACTTC.

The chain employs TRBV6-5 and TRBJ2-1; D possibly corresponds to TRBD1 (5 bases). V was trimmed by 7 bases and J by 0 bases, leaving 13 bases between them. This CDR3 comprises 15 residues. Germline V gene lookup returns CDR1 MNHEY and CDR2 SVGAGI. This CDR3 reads CASTPGHSSYNEQFF. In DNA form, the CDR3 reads TGTGCCAGCACCCCAGGACACAGCTCCTACAATGAGCAGTTCTTC.

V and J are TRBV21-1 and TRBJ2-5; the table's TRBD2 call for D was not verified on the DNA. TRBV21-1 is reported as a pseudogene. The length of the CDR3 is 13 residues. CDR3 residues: CATQPPSRETQYF. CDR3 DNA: TGTGCCACCCAGCCCCCTAGCCGAGAGACCCAGTACTTC.

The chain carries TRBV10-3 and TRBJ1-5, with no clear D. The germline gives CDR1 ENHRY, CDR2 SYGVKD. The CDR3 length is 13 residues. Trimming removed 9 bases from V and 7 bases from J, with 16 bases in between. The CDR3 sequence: CAIQERGEQPQHF. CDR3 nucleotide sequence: TGTGCCATTCAGGAGCGGGGAGAGCAGCCCCAGCATTTT.

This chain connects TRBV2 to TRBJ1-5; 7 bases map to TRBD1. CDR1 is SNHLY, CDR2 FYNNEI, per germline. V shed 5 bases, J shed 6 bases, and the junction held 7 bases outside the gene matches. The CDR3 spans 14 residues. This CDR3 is CASSREGAGQPQHF. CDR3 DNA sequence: TGTGCCAGCAGTCGTGAGGGGGCAGGTCAGCCCCAGCATTTT.

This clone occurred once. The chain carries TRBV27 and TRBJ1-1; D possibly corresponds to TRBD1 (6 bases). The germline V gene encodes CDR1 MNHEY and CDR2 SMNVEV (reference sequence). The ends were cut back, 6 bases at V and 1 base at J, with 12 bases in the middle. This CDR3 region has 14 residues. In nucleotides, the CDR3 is TGTGCCAGCAGGGACAGCCACGAGAACACTGAAGCTTTCTTT. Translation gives CASRDSHENTEAFF.

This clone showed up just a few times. In DNA, the CDR3 is TGTGCCAGCAGCTTGGACGAACAGGGCTACACCTTC. Its protein product is CASSLDEQGYTF. The chain carries TRBV5-6 and TRBJ1-2; D remains ambiguous. Germline V lookup: CDR1 SGHDT, CDR2 YYEEEE. The V end was cut by 0 bases, the J end by 8 bases, with 8 bases between. The CDR3 has 12 residues.

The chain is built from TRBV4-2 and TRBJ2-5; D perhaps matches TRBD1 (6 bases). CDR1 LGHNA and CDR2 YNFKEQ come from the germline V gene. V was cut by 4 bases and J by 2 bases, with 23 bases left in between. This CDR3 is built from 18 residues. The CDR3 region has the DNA TGTGCCAGCAGCCCTGCCGGGGCCCGGGACATACTTCAAGAGACCCAGTACTTC. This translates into CASSPAGARDILQETQYF.

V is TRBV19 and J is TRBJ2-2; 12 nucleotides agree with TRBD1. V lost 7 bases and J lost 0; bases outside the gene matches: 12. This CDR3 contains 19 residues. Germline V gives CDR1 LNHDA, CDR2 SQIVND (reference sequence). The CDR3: CASKGDRGLSDTNTGELFF. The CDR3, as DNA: TGTGCCAGTAAGGGGGACAGGGGGCTCTCTGATACGAACACCGGGGAGCTGTTTTTT.

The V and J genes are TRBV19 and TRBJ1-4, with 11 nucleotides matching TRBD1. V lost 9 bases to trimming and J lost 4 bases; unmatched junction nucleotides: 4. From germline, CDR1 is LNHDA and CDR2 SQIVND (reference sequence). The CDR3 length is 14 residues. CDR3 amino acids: CASGQGANNEKLFF. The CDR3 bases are TGTGCCAGCGGACAGGGGGCGAATAATGAAAAACTGTTTTTT. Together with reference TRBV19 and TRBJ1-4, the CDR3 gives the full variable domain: DGGITQSPKYLFRKEGQNVTLSCEQNLNHDAMYWYRQDPGQGLRLIYYSQIVNDFQKGDIAEGYSVSREKKESFPLTVTSAQKNPTAFYLCASGQGANNEKLFFGSGTQLSVL.

CDR3 in DNA: TGTGCCAGCAGCCCCCAGGGGTTCACAGATACGCAGTATTTT. It encodes CASSPQGFTDTQYF. The rearrangement joins TRBV7-9 to TRBJ2-3, with D perhaps matching TRBD1 (6 bases). CDR1 is SEHNR and CDR2 is FQNEAQ in the germline V gene (reference sequence). The CDR3 runs 14 residues. V gave up 5 bases and J gave up 2 bases, with 11 bases separating them.

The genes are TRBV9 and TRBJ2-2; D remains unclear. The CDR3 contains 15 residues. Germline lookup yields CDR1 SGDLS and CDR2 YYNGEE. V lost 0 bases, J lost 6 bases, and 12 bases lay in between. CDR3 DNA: TGTGCCAGCAGCGTAGGAACAGTCGGATCCGGGGAGCTGTTTTTT. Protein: CASSVGTVGSGELFF.

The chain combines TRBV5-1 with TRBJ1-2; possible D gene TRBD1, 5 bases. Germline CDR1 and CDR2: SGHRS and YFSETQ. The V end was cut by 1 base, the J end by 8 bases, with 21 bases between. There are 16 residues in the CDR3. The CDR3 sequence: CASSLQPGGEEGGYTF. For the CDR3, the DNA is TGCGCCAGCAGCTTGCAACCGGGAGGGGAGGAAGGAGGCTACACCTTC.

This CDR3 is CASSQAGGSSYEQYF. The CDR3 DNA follows: TGTGCCAGCAGCCAGGCAGGGGGGAGCTCCTACGAGCAGTACTTC. The chain recombines TRBV4-2 with TRBJ2-7, with D possibly TRBD1 on 7 matching bases. There are 15 residues in the CDR3. Trimming left V 3 bases short and J 0 bases short, with 12 bases between. Germline lookup yields CDR1 LGHNA and CDR2 YNFKEQ.

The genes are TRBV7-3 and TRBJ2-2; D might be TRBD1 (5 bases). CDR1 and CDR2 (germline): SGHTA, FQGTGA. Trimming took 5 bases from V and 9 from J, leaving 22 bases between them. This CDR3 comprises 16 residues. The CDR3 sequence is CASSPTVSPDGWELFF. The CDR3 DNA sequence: TGTGCCAGCAGCCCGACAGTGAGCCCGGACGGATGGGAGCTGTTTTTT.

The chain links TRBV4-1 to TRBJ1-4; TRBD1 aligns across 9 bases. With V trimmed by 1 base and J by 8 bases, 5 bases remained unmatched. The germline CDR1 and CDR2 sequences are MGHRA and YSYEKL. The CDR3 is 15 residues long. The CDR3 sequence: CASSQAGTGQEKLFF. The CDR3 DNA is TGCGCCAGCAGCCAAGCCGGGACAGGGCAAGAAAAACTGTTTTTT.

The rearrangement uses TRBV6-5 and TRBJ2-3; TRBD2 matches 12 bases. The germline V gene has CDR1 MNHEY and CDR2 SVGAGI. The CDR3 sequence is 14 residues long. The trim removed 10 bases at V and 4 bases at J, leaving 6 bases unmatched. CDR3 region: CATLSSGGADTQYF. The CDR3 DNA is TGTGCCACCCTGTCTAGCGGGGGGGCAGATACGCAGTATTTT.

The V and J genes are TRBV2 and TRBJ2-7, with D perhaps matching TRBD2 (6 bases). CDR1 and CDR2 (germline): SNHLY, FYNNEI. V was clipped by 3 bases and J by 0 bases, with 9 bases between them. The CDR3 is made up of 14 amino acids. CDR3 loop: CASSEGRSSYEQYF. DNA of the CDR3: TGTGCCAGCAGTGAGGGGAGGAGCTCCTACGAGCAGTACTTC.

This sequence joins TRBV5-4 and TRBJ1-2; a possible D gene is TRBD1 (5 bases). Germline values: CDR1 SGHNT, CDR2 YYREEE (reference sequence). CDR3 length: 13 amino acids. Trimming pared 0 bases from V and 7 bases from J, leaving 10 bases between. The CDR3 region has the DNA TGTGCCAGCAGCTTGGAAGGGGTACGTGGCTACACCTTC. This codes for CASSLEGVRGYTF.

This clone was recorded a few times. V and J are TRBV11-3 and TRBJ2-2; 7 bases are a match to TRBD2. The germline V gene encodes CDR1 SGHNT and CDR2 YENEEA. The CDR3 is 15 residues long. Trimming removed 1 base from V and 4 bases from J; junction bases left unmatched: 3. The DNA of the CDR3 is TGTGCCAGCAGCTTAGCGGGAGGAATCACCGGGGAGCTGTTTTTT. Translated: CASSLAGGITGELFF.

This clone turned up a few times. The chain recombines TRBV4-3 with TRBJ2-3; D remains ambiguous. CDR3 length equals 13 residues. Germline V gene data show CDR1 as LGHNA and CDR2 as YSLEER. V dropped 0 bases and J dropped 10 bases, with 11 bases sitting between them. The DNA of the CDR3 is TGCGCCAGCAGCCAAGACGCCCAGGCCGCGCAGTATTTT. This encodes CASSQDAQAAQYF.

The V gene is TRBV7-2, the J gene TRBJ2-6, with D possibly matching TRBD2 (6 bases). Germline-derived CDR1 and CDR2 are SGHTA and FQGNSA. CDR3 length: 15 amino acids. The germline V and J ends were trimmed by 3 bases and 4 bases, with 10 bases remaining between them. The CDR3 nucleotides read TGTGCCAGCAGCTTGACTAGGCTCGGGGCCAACGTCCTGACTTTC. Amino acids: CASSLTRLGANVLTF. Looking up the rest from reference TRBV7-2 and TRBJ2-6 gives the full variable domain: GAGVSQSPSNKVTEKGKDVELRCDPISGHTALYWYRQSLGQGLEFLIYFQGNSAPDKSGLPSDRFSAERTGGSVSTLTIQRTQQEDSAVYLCASSLTRLGANVLTFGAGSRLTVL.

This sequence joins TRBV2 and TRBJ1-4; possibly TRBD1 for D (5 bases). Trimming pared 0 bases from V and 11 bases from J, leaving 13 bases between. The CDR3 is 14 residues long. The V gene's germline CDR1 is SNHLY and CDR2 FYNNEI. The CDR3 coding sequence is TGTGCCAGCAGTGAAGCGTCGACAGTTTCTAAACTGTTTTTT. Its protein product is CASSEASTVSKLFF.

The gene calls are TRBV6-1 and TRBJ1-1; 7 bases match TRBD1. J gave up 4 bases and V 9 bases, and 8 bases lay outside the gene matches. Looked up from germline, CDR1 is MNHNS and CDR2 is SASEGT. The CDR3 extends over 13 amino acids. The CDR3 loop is CASKTGFSTEAFF. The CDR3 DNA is TGTGCCAGTAAGACAGGGTTCAGCACTGAAGCTTTCTTT.

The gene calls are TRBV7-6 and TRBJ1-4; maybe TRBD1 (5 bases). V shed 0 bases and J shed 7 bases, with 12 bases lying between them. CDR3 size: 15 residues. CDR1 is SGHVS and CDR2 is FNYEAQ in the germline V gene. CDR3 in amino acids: CASSLARGGVEKLFF. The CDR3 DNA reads TGTGCCAGCAGCTTAGCGCGCGGGGGTGTTGAAAAACTGTTTTTT.